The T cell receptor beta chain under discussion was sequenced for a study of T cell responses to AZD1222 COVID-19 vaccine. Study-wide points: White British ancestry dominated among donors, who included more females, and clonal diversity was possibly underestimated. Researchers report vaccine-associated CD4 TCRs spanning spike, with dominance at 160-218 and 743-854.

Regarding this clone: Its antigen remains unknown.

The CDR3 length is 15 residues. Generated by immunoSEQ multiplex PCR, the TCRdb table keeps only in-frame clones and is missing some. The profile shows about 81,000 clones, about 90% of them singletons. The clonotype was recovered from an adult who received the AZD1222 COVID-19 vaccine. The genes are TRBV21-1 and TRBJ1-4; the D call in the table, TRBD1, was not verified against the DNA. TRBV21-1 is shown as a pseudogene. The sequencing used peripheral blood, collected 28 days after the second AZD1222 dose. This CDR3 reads CASSKTGRANEKLFF. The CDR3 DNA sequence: TGTGCCAGCAGCAAGACAGGGCGGGCTAATGAAAAACTGTTTTTT.